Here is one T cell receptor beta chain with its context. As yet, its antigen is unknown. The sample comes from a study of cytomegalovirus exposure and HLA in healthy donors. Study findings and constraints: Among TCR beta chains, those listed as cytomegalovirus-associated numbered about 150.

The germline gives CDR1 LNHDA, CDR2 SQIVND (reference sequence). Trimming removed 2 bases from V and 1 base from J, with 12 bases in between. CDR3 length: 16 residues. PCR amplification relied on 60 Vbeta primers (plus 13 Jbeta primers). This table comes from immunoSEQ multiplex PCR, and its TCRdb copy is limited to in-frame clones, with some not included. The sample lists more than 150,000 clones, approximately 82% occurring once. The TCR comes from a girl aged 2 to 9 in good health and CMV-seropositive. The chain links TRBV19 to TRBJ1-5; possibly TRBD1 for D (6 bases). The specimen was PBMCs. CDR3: CASSIFRGGSNQPQHF. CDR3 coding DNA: TGTGCCAGTAGTATATTCAGAGGGGGAAGCAATCAGCCCCAGCATTTT.